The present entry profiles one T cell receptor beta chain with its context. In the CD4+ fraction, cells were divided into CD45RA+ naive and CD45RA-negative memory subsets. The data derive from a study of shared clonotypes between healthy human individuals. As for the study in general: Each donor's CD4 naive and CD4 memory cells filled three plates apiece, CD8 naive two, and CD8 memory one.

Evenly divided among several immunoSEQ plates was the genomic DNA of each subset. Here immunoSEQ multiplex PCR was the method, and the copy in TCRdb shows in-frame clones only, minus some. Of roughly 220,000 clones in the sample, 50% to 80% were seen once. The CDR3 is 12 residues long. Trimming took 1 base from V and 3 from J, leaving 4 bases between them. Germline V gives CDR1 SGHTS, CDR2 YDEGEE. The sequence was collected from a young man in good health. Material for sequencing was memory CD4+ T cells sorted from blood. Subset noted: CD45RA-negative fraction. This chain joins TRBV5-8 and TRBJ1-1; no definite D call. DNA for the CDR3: TGTGCCAGCAGCTTGAGTTACACTGAAGCTTTCTTT. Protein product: CASSLSYTEAFF.